One TCR beta chain is described in this entry. This clonotype was seen only a few times. Its antigen is still unknown. The record has no base qualities; no much larger clone is one base away. The sample originates from a study of early T cells in non-severe SARS-CoV-2 infection (dated by TCRdb to the early 2020s). A note on the overall study: Bulk RNA from unsorted whole blood was used for TCR sequencing, so alpha and beta chains could not be paired.

Clipping removes 6 bases from V and 2 bases from J, with 3 as the unmatched junction base count. From the cysteine through the phenylalanine, the CDR3 covers 14 amino acids. Left in the record is the CDR3 DNA by itself, 42 bases read in frame from the first base. Overall results and qualifications from the work: VDJdb matching was skewed toward anti-spike CD8 responses, so virus-specific expansions were likely underestimated and private and CD4 specificities were missed.

The study was a case-control design nested within a healthcare worker cohort in London, UK, with weekly nasopharyngeal swab PCR tests and blood sampling. Healthcare workers were recruited between 23 and 31 March 2020, during the week of the UK lockdown, and were followed weekly for up to roughly 16 weeks. Libraries came from 5' RACE. TCRdb records NextSeq 500 as the sequencer. The TCR library protocol attached unique molecular identifiers to individual cDNA molecules to correct for sequencing error and PCR bias. TCR alpha and beta chains were both sequenced, and the abundances of alpha and beta sequences in each sample were closely correlated with each other. On the study's bioinformatics: Decombinator V4 was used to perform V gene, J gene and CDR3 annotation of TCR sequences. Expanded TCRs were defined as changing significantly between any two time points under a Poisson model with p below 0.0001. TCR abundances were normalised to the total number of TCRs sequenced in each sample and reported as counts per million. TRAV1-2 paired with TRAJ12, TRAJ20 or TRAJ33 defined MAIT TCRs, while TRAV10 paired with TRAJ18 defined iNKT TCRs. VDJdb, accessed on 1 November 2021, was searched for TCRs annotated for CMV, EBV and SARS-CoV-2, and TCRs annotated for more than one antigen were excluded. The public reads were reanalyzed by TCRdb: fastp trimming at Q25, MiXCR alignment, in-frame beta chains only. Each record represents a unique CDR3 protein, reported with the most common genes and DNA among its rows. What appears here as the V and J calls and clone size reflects TCRdb's work, not the paper's. Present in this sample are about 23,000 distinct CDR3 sequences, about 5.1% of which were seen just once. Approximately 12% of the sample goes to the ten largest clones.

The receptor's source is an adult who was a healthcare worker with PCR-confirmed SARS-CoV-2 infection or an uninfected control (not recorded which). The sequenced material came from whole blood. The chain was built from TRBV12-3 or TRBV12-4 and TRBJ2-7; 11 bases in between match TRBD1. The bases read TGTGCCAGCAGGCCGGGACAGGGGGCCTACGAGCAGTACTTC. It codes for CASRPGQGAYEQYF.